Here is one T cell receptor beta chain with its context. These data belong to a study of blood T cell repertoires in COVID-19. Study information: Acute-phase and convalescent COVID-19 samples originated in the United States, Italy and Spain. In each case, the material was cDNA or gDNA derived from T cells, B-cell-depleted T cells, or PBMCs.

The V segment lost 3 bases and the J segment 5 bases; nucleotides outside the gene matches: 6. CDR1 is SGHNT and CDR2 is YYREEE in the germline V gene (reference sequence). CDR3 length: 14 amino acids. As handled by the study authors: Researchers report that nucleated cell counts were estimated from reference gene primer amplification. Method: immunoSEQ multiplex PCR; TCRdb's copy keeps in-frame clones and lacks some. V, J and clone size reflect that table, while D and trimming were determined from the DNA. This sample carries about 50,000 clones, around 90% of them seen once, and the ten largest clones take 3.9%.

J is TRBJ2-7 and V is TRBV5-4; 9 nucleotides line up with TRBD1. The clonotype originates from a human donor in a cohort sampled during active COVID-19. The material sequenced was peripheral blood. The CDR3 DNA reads TGTGCCAGCAGCTCCGGGACAGGGTCCCACGAGCAGTACGTC. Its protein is CASSSGTGSHEQYV.